This T cell receptor beta chain derives from a study of blood T cell repertoires in COVID-19. This CDR3 has 14 amino acids. The germline CDR1 and CDR2 sequences are SEHNR and FQNEAQ (reference sequence). Trimming took 2 bases from V and 8 from J; bases not matched to a gene: 6. The protocol was immunoSEQ multiplex PCR, while the TCRdb copy is restricted to in-frame clones and leaves out a portion. Among a few hundred thousand clones listed, around 89% were seen once. The source is a man aged 25 to 40 who had recovered from COVID-19. The chain links TRBV7-9 to TRBJ2-1; 7 bases are shared with TRBD1. Material for sequencing was PBMCs or T cells enriched from blood (not recorded which). CDR3 DNA sequence: TGTGCCAGCAGCTTAAGTGGGACAGCCCATGAGCAGTTCTTC. Its protein is CASSLSGTAHEQFF.